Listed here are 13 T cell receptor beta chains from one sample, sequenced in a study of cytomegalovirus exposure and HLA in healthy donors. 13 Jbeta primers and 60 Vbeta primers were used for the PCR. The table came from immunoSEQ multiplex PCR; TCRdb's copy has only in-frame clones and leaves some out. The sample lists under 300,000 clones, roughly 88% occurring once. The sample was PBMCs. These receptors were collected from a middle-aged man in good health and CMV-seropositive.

The CDR3 coding sequence is TGTGCCAGCAGTTCAGTCTACGAGCAGTACTTC. Its translation: CASSSVYEQYF. This chain uses TRBV27 with TRBJ2-7; the D is unclear. This CDR3 spans 11 amino acids. Trimming shortened V by 4 bases and J by 3 bases, and 4 bases separated the two germline ends. CDR1 and CDR2 (germline): MNHEY, SMNVEV (reference sequence).

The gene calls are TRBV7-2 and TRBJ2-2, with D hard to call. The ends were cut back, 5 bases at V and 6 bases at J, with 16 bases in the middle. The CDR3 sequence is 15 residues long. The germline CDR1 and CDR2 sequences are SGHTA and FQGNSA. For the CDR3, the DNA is TGTGCCAGCAGCCCCGGTCGAGTTCGTCCCGGGGAGCTGTTTTTT. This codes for CASSPGRVRPGELFF.

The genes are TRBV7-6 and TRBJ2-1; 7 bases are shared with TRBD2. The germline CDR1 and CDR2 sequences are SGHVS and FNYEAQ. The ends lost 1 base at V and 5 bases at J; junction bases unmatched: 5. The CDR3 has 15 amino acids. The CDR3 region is CASSLVLGGDNEQFF. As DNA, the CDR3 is TGTGCCAGCAGCTTAGTTCTGGGAGGGGACAATGAGCAGTTCTTC.

Here the CDR3 DNA reads TGTGCCAGCAGGTACAGGGGTCACCAAGAGACCCAGTACTTC. Translation: CASRYRGHQETQYF. V is TRBV2 and J is TRBJ2-5; 7 nucleotides agree with TRBD1. The CDR3 is 14 amino acids. The germline CDR1 and CDR2 sequences are SNHLY and FYNNEI. The junction had 4 bases not matched to a gene; V was cut back by 6 bases and J by 0 bases.

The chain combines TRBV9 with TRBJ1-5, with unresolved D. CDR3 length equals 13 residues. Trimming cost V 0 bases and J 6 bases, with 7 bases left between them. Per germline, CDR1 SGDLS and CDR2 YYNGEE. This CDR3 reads CASSVDAGQPQHF. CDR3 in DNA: TGTGCCAGCAGCGTAGACGCGGGTCAGCCCCAGCATTTT.

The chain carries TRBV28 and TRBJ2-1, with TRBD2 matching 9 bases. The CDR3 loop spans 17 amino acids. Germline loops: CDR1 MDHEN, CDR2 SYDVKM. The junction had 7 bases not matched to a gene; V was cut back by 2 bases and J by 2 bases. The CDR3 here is CASSLTSGRTPYNEQFF. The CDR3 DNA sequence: TGTGCCAGCAGTTTAACGAGCGGGAGGACTCCCTACAATGAGCAGTTCTTC.

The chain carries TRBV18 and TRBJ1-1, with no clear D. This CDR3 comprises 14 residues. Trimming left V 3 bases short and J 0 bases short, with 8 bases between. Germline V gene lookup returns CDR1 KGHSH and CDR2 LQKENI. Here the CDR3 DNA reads TGTGCCAGCTCACCGTCGGTCCTGAACACTGAAGCTTTCTTT. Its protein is CASSPSVLNTEAFF.

The CDR3 DNA reads TGTGCCAGCAGTTTATCGATGGGGGGAATCGACTACGAGCAGTACTTC. It translates to CASSLSMGGIDYEQYF. The rearrangement uses TRBV27 and TRBJ2-7, with TRBD2 as a possible D gene (6 bases). With 0 bases removed from V and 3 bases from J, the gap between germline ends came to 15 bases. The germline V gene encodes CDR1 MNHEY and CDR2 SMNVEV (reference sequence). This CDR3 is built from 16 residues.

CDR3: CASSQGGSNQPQHF. The CDR3, as DNA: TGTGCCAGCAGCCAGGGGGGTAGCAATCAGCCCCAGCATTTT. The chain recombines TRBV6-5 with TRBJ1-5; the match to TRBD1 covers 7 bases. The V and J ends lost 6 bases and 0 bases, in that order; junction bases with no gene match: 2. CDR3 length: 14 residues. Germline assignment: CDR1 MNHEY and CDR2 SVGAGI.

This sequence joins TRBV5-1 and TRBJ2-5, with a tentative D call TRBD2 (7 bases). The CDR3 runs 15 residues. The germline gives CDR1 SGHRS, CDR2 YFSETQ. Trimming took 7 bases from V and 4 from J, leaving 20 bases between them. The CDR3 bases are TGCGCCAGCGAAGGGGGACTAAGCACCCCAGAGACCCAGTACTTC. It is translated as CASEGGLSTPETQYF.

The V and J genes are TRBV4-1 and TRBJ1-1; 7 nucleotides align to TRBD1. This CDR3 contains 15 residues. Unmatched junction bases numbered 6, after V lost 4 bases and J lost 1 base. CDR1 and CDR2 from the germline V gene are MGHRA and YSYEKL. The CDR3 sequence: CASSLTGTENTEAFF. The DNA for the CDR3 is TGCGCCAGCAGCCTGACCGGGACAGAGAACACTGAAGCTTTCTTT.

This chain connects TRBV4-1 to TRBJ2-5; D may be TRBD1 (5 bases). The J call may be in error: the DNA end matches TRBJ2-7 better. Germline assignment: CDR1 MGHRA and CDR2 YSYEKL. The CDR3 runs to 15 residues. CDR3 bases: TGCGCCAGCAGCCCTTCGGTAACAGGCGTTTACGAGCAGTACTTC. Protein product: CASSPSVTGVYEQYF.

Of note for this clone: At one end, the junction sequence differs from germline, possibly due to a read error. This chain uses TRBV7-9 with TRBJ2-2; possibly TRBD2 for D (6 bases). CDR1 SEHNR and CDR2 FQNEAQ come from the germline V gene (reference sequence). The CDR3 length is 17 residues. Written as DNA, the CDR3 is TGTTCCAGCAGCTCCCGAGCCCCGGGGGTCGCAGCCGGGGAGCTGTTTTTT. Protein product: CSSSSRAPGVAAGELFF. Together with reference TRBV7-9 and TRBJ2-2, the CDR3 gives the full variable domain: DTGVSQNPRHKITKRGQNVTFRCDPISEHNRLYWYRQTLGQGPEFLTYFQNEAQLEKSRLLSDRFSAERPKGSFSTLEIQRTEQGDSAMYLCSSSSRAPGVAAGELFFGEGSRLTVL.